A single sample gave rise to the 10 T cell receptor beta chains below, sequenced in a study of OX40 agonist ivuxolimab in advanced cancers. The table came from immunoSEQ multiplex PCR; TCRdb's copy has only in-frame clones and leaves some out. The table shows some 45,000 clones, with roughly 80% occurring only once. The specimen comprised CD4+ or CD8+ T cells sorted from blood, sampled in a trial of the OX40 agonist ivuxolimab. The receptor source for this set is an adult with an advanced solid tumor such as melanoma, head and neck, liver or kidney cancer.

V gene TRBV30 combines with J gene TRBJ2-3; 7 bases fit TRBD1. The CDR3 spans 14 residues. Germline V lookup: CDR1 GTSNPN, CDR2 SVGIG (reference sequence). V trimming: 2 bases; J trimming: 3 bases; junction bases outside the gene matches: 5. For the CDR3, the DNA is TGTGCCTGGAGTCGCAACAGGGGAACAGATACGCAGTATTTT. Encoded protein: CAWSRNRGTDTQYF.

The count of this clone is one. V and J are TRBV5-1 and TRBJ1-2; D is possibly TRBD1 (6 bases). CDR1 and CDR2 from the germline V gene are SGHRS and YFSETQ. The CDR3 loop spans 14 amino acids. V was cut by 2 bases and J by 4 bases, with 12 bases left in between. The CDR3 sequence is CASSLNRAFYGYTF. In nucleotides, the CDR3 is TGCGCCAGCAGCTTAAACAGGGCCTTCTATGGCTACACCTTC.

This chain joins TRBV2 and TRBJ1-1, with no clear D. The length of the CDR3 is 14 residues. Per germline, CDR1 SNHLY and CDR2 FYNNEI. The V gene lost 10 bases and the J gene lost 0 bases, with 15 bases spanning the gap. The CDR3: CATTNLLMNTEAFF. The CDR3, as DNA: TGTGCCACCACCAACCTCCTCATGAACACTGAAGCTTTCTTT.

The chain carries TRBV5-1 and TRBJ2-5; TRBD1 or TRBD2 may be the D gene (5 bases each). The V and J ends lost 5 bases and 4 bases respectively, with 9 bases between them. The CDR3 sequence is 12 residues long. Germline V gives CDR1 SGHRS, CDR2 YFSETQ. CDR3 DNA: TGCGCCAGCAGATACGGGACAGAGACCCAGTACTTC. Translating gives CASRYGTETQYF.

The V and J genes are TRBV7-2 and TRBJ1-1, with D uncertain. The germline V gene encodes CDR1 SGHTA and CDR2 FQGNSA. CDR3 length: 13 amino acids. Trimming stripped 6 bases from V and 11 bases from J, with 19 bases between. CDR3 sequence: CASSYTKDSEAFF. The CDR3 nucleotides read TGTGCCAGCAGTTATACAAAGGACTCGGAGGCTTTCTTT.

The rearrangement uses TRBV9 and TRBJ2-3; maybe TRBD2 (5 bases). This CDR3 comprises 13 residues. Germline V gives CDR1 SGDLS, CDR2 YYNGEE. V dropped 5 bases and J dropped 1 base, with 8 bases sitting between them. This CDR3 reads CASRAEGTDTQYF. Here the CDR3 DNA reads TGTGCCAGCAGGGCGGAGGGCACAGATACGCAGTATTTT.

The chain employs TRBV15 and TRBJ2-1, with 7 bases that match TRBD1. The junction had 7 bases not matched to a gene; V was cut back by 2 bases and J by 0 bases. The CDR3 length is 17 residues. Germline CDR1 reads LNHNV; CDR2 reads YYDKDF (reference sequence). CDR3 DNA: TGTGCCACCAGCAGATCCCGAGCAGGGGGCTCCTACAATGAGCAGTTCTTC. Amino acids: CATSRSRAGGSYNEQFF.

The genes are TRBV19 and TRBJ2-3, with 8 nucleotides matching TRBD1. This CDR3 spans 15 amino acids. V was pared by 5 bases and J by 2 bases, with 6 bases of the junction left unmatched. Germline values: CDR1 LNHDA, CDR2 SQIVND (reference sequence). CDR3 sequence reads: CASSPLTGVTDTQYF. The CDR3 nucleotides read TGTGCCAGTAGTCCTTTGACAGGGGTCACAGATACGCAGTATTTT.

The rearrangement uses TRBV5-5 and TRBJ1-2; D is ambiguous. Germline V gene sequence: CDR1 SGHKS, CDR2 YYEKEE (reference sequence). V was cut by 5 bases and J by 4 bases, with 12 bases left in between. This CDR3 comprises 13 residues. The CDR3 sequence: CASREGSGYGYTF. Here the CDR3 DNA reads TGTGCCAGCAGGGAAGGAAGCGGCTATGGCTACACCTTC. The full variable domain, in which reference TRBV5-5 and TRBJ1-2 provide the parts outside the CDR3, is DAGVTQSPTHLIKTRGQQVTLRCSPISGHKSVSWYQQVLGQGPQFIFQYYEKEERGRGNFPDRFSARQFPNYSSELNVNALLLGDSALYLCASREGSGYGYTFGSGTRLTVV.

This clone has just one count. The V call is TRBV7-9, the J call TRBJ2-5, with D perhaps matching TRBD1 (6 bases). The germline CDR1 and CDR2 sequences are SEHNR and FQNEAQ (reference sequence). Deletions cut 5 bases from V and 5 bases from J, with 15 bases between. The CDR3 runs to 14 residues. CDR3 coding DNA: TGTGCCAGCAGCGCCCCAGGGGCCGTGGAGACCCAGTACTTC. Translation gives CASSAPGAVETQYF.